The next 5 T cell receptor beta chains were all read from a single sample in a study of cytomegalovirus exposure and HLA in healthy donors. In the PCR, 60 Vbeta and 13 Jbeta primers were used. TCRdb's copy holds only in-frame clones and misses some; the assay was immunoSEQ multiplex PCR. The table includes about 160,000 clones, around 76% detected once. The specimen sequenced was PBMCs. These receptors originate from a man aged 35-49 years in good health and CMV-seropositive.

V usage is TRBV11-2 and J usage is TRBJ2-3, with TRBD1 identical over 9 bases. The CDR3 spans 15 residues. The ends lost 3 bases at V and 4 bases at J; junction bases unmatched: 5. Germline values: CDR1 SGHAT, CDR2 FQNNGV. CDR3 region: CASSLGQGGPDTQYF. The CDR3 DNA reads TGTGCCAGCAGCTTGGGACAGGGTGGTCCAGATACGCAGTATTTT.

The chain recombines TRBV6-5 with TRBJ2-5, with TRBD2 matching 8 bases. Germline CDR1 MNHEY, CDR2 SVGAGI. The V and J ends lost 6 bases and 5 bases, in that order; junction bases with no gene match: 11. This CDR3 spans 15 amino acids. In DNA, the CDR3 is TGTGCCAGCAGCCGCGACGGGGGGGCCGGGGAGACCCAGTACTTC. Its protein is CASSRDGGAGETQYF.

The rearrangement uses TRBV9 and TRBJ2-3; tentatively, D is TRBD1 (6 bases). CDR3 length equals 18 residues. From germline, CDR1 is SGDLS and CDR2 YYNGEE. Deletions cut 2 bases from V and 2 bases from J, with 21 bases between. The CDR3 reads CASSVHPGQNIATDTQYF. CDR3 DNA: TGTGCCAGCAGCGTTCATCCGGGACAAAATATCGCCACAGATACGCAGTATTTT.

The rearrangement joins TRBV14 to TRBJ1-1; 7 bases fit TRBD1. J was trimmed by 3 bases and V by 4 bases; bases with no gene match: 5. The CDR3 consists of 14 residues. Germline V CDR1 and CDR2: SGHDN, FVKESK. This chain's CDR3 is CASSPQGVDTEAFF. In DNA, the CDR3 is TGTGCCAGCAGCCCCCAGGGGGTGGACACTGAAGCTTTCTTT.

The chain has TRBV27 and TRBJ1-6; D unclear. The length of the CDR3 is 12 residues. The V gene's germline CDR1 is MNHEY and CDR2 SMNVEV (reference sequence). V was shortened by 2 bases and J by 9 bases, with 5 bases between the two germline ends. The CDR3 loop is CASSLTGSPLHF. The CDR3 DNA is TGTGCCAGCAGTTTAACGGGTTCACCCCTCCACTTT.